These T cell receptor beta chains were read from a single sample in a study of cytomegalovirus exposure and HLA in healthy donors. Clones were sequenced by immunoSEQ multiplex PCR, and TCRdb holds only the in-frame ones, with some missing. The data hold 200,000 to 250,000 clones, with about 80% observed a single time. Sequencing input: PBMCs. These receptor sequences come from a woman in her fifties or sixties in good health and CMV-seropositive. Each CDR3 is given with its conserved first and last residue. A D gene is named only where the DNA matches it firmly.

CASSYRLGGGDIQYF	NA	TRBV4-1
CSVRGQGTGTQYF	TRBD1	TRBV29-1
CAIAGLAGGTKYNEQFF	TRBD2	TRBV10-3
CASKKVGQNYGYTF	TRBD1	TRBV4-1
CASGVTGQANYGYTF	TRBD1	TRBV2
CASSSYSGAEETQYF	TRBD2	TRBV5-1
CASSSEGLTNEKLFF	NA	TRBV5-1
CASSLSLPPSYEQYF	NA	TRBV6-5
CASRAATNEKLFF	NA	TRBV5-1
CASSLWRQDPEAFF	NA	TRBV28
CASSPRTSGSTTEQFF	TRBD2	TRBV13
CASTGTGDRYEQYF	TRBD1	TRBV19
CASSSDRGRDTQYF	TRBD1	TRBV5-1
CASSPGTSGVQETQYF	TRBD2	TRBV4-2
CASSFYRSNTEAFF	NA	TRBV28
CASSQSGSGQDVDEQYF	TRBD1	TRBV23-1
CASNRDREVSEAFF	TRBD1	TRBV28
CASSWTSRNEQYF	TRBD2	TRBV13
CASRWGLEANYGYTF	NA	TRBV6-1
CASSLSGVDTQYF	TRBD2	TRBV7-9
CASSLMSGGEREKLFF	NA	TRBV5-1
CASTRTGGGYTF	TRBD1	TRBV6-4
CASSIGTGPKGNSPLHF	TRBD1	TRBV5-1
CASSPERGLEQYF	NA	TRBV11-2
CASRGLARRVSYNEQFF	NA	TRBV11-2
CAWSRLEGYGYTF	NA	TRBV30
CASIRTGVYGYTF	TRBD1	TRBV6-1
CASSLEVEFGYTF	NA	TRBV11-2
CASSVVEGAVNEQFF	TRBD1	TRBV9
CASSLGQGFYEQYF	TRBD1	TRBV5-1
CASSPGAGGPTDTQYF	TRBD2	TRBV18
CASSLIAGTGGRNGYTF	TRBD1	TRBV5-6
CASSPRFGIQYF	NA	TRBV27
CASSLSGGPQYF	NA	TRBV27
CASSFGRAVNEQFF	TRBD2	TRBV7-3
CASSLVAGGYNEQFF	TRBD2	TRBV5-1
CASSGQPSYSNQPQHF	NA	TRBV5-8
CASSPSPRYDSGNTIYF	NA	TRBV9
CASRSGTNTEAFF	NA	TRBV25-1
CASSLRSSNTEAFF	NA	TRBV7-9
CASSSTANTGELFF	NA	TRBV19
CASSFRNTEAFF	NA	TRBV5-4
CASILSGMYTGELFF	TRBD2	TRBV6-6
CAISTGVSTNQPQHF	NA	TRBV10-3
CASSGGGLGQPQHF	NA	TRBV19
CASSFRDREFNEQFF	TRBD1	TRBV11-2
CSVEVWAVVQGMNTEAFF	NA	TRBV29-1
CASMGGRAQETQYF	TRBD2	TRBV5-1
CASSPDRVTDTQYF	TRBD1	TRBV7-3
CASSLGALSGANVLTF	NA	TRBV7-9
CASSPLRQGSGNTIYF	TRBD1	TRBV18
CASSLRREYNEQFF	NA	TRBV7-2
CASSIAGTPSNQPQHF	NA	TRBV19
CASSLAGGWITGELFF	TRBD2	TRBV5-1
CASSLNSNTEAFF	NA	TRBV7-3
CASSLPGTSGSGNEQFF	TRBD2	TRBV7-8
CASTPGGMFGNTIYF	NA	TRBV28
CASSLRAGTNTEAFF	NA	TRBV7-3
CASSLASGTGLNYGYTF	TRBD1	TRBV5-1